This record covers a single TCR beta chain. The antigen is unknown. This entry belongs to a study of CD8+ T cells in alopecia areata. The study, taken as a whole, reports: Resident alphabeta T cells of normal skin are also sequenced in scalp samples. Patients shared TCRs less clearly than mice did, possibly for HLA-related reasons.

RNA was extracted and reverse transcribed into cDNA as the sequencing template. TCRdb keeps only in-frame clones here, not all; method: immunoSEQ multiplex PCR. The sample consists of roughly 130,000 clones, about 57% of them appearing once. Trimming took off 6 bases at V and 2 bases at J, with 13 bases between the two ends. Germline lookup yields CDR1 SGHRS and CDR2 YFSETQ. The CDR3 spans 14 residues. Alopecia areata patients provided lesional scalp punch biopsies and peripheral blood, both collected for the study. Using a FACSAria, the CD4+ and CD8+ T cells were sorted from the PBMCs. This TCR was recovered from a human donor with alopecia areata. The sample here was CD4+ T cells sorted from blood, taken at week 0. V and J are TRBV5-1 and TRBJ2-3; D is unresolved. CDR3 in DNA: TGCGCCAGCACCCTCCCCGGGCTCACAGATACGCAGTATTTT. Translated, it gives CASTLPGLTDTQYF.